Below are 32 T cell receptor beta chains sequenced from a single sample in a study of T cells in Graves' hyperthyroidism and ophthalmopathy. From RNA transcripts, TCR beta CDR3 regions were amplified. An initial round of RT-PCR targeting the TCR CDR3 relied on the HTBI primer set. TCRdb re-analysed the multiplex PCR reads in MiXCR, keeping a single row per CDR3 protein. Among a few hundred thousand distinct CDR3 sequences listed, around 16% were seen once. Input material: blood. The receptors were sampled from a woman aged 18-35 years with Graves' hyperthyroidism that later progressed to Graves' ophthalmopathy.

This clonotype was counted at least ten times. The rearrangement joins TRBV12-3 or TRBV12-4 to TRBJ2-2; TRBD2 matches 8 bases. This CDR3 comprises 19 residues. V trimming: 2 bases; J trimming: 0 bases; junction bases outside the gene matches: 11. CDR3 coding DNA: TGTGCCAGCAGTTTAAGAGCGGGAGTCACAGGCCCGAACACCGGGGAGCTGTTTTTT. Amino acids: CASSLRAGVTGPNTGELFF.

This clonotype was counted only a few times. The chain combines TRBV19 with TRBJ2-4; a possible D gene is TRBD2 (6 bases). The CDR3 runs 18 residues. Germline V gives CDR1 LNHDA, CDR2 SQIVND (reference sequence). V gave up 4 bases and J gave up 4 bases, with 23 bases separating them. The DNA for the CDR3 is TGTGCCAGTAGTAGAAGACTAGATCAGAGCGCTCCAAAAAACATTCAGTACTTC. Its translation is CASSRRLDQSAPKNIQYF.

In DNA form, the CDR3 reads TGTGCCAGCAGTGAATATGGCAGTAGCTCGGCTAATGAAAAACTGTTTTTT. It translates to CASSEYGSSSANEKLFF. The chain couples TRBV25-1 to TRBJ1-4; D is unclear. V was clipped by 0 bases and J by 3 bases, with 14 bases between them. The germline V gene encodes CDR1 MGHDK and CDR2 SYGVNS. This CDR3 comprises 17 residues. The whole variable domain, filled in from reference TRBV25-1 and TRBJ1-4, reads EADIYQTPRYLVIGTGKKITLECSQTMGHDKMYWYQQDPGMELHLIHYSYGVNSTEKGDLSSESTVSRIRTEHFPLTLESARPSHTSQYLCASSEYGSSSANEKLFFGSGTQLSVL.

The chain links TRBV7-9 to TRBJ2-7; 7 bases agree with TRBD2. Germline CDR1 reads SEHNR; CDR2 reads FQNEAQ (reference sequence). Trimming removed 4 bases from V and 1 base from J; junction bases left unmatched: 4. This CDR3 is built from 14 residues. CDR3 sequence (DNA): TGTGCCAGCAGCTGGGAGGGTTCTTCCTACGAGCAGTACTTC. Translated: CASSWEGSSYEQYF.

This clonotype was seen many times. The chain recombines TRBV11-2 with TRBJ2-1; D unresolved. This CDR3 contains 14 residues. Germline V gives CDR1 SGHAT, CDR2 FQNNGV. Trimming pared 0 bases from V and 7 bases from J, leaving 10 bases between. CDR3 nucleotide sequence: TGTGCCAGCAGCTTAGATGTAGGGATGAATGAGCAGTTCTTC. Protein product: CASSLDVGMNEQFF.

This clonotype has just a few counts. The chain employs TRBV15 and TRBJ1-2, with TRBD1 as a possible D gene (6 bases). Trimming shortened V by 5 bases and J by 1 base, and 17 bases separated the two germline ends. This CDR3 spans 16 amino acids. Germline lookup yields CDR1 LNHNV and CDR2 YYDKDF (reference sequence). CDR3 nucleotides: TGTGCCACCAGCGGATCGACAGGAAACCTTAACTATGGCTACACCTTC. Its translation is CATSGSTGNLNYGYTF.

This clonotype was counted many times. This chain connects TRBV10-3 to TRBJ2-7; D is possibly TRBD1 (6 bases). The CDR3 spans 14 residues. CDR1 is ENHRY, CDR2 SYGVKD, per germline. V lost 5 bases to trimming and J lost 6 bases, with 17 bases between them. The CDR3 sequence: CAISTPTGSGEQYF. The DNA for the CDR3 is TGTGCCATCAGTACCCCCACAGGGAGCGGCGAGCAGTACTTC.

This clonotype was found many times. The chain is built from TRBV6-1 and TRBJ2-1; 10 bases fit TRBD2. After removal of 6 bases from V and 7 bases from J, the junction contained 9 bases not matched to a gene. Germline V gene data show CDR1 as MNHNS and CDR2 as SASEGT. The CDR3 totals 15 residues. The CDR3, as DNA: TGTGCCAGCAGCCCCAGCGGGAGGGCCTGGAATGAGCAGTTCTTC. Its translation is CASSPSGRAWNEQFF.

This clonotype was observed at least ten times. The genes are TRBV27 and TRBJ2-7; 10 bases fit TRBD2. Losses at the gene ends were 5 bases for V and 2 bases for J; bases not matched to a gene: 3. Germline V CDR1 and CDR2: MNHEY, SMNVEV (reference sequence). The CDR3 is 14 residues long. The CDR3 DNA reads TGTGCCAGCAGTGCGGGGACTAGCGCCTACGAGCAGTACTTC. This gives the protein CASSAGTSAYEQYF.

This clonotype was recorded at least ten times. J is TRBJ2-3 and V is TRBV28; D is uncertain. The CDR3 totals 12 residues. The germline CDR1 and CDR2 sequences are MDHEN and SYDVKM. Between the trimmed V and J ends, which lost 5 bases and 6 bases, there was a span of 9 bases. In nucleotides, the CDR3 is TGTGCCAGCAGTCCCAACTCGGATACGCAGTATTTT. Encoded protein: CASSPNSDTQYF.

This clonotype was found many times. This chain uses TRBV2 with TRBJ1-2; weak D call: TRBD1 (5 bases). Germline CDR1 SNHLY, CDR2 FYNNEI. This CDR3 is built from 15 residues. Trimming pared 2 bases from V and 5 bases from J, leaving 15 bases between. CDR3 residues: CASSEIQDPRYGYTF. In DNA, the CDR3 is TGTGCCAGCAGTGAAATACAGGACCCGAGATATGGCTACACCTTC.

This clonotype showed up many times. The chain employs TRBV2 and TRBJ2-7, with D possibly called TRBD1 or TRBD2 (5 bases each). The CDR3 runs to 12 residues. Germline lookup yields CDR1 SNHLY and CDR2 FYNNEI. Trimming pared 7 bases from V and 6 bases from J, leaving 13 bases between. The DNA for the CDR3 is TGTGCCAGCACCAAGTCTGGGGGCGAGCAGTACTTC. It translates to CASTKSGGEQYF.

The V and J genes are TRBV28 and TRBJ2-4, with 8 bases fitting TRBD2. Looked up from germline, CDR1 is MDHEN and CDR2 is SYDVKM. The junction had 7 bases not matched to a gene; V was cut back by 1 base and J by 2 bases. The CDR3 sequence is 17 residues long. The CDR3 DNA reads as TGTGCCAGCAGTTTATTGTACGGGAGGGCCCCCAAAAACATTCAGTACTTC. Protein sequence: CASSLLYGRAPKNIQYF.

At least ten counts were recorded for this clonotype. This rearrangement joins TRBV9 to TRBJ2-1; 8 nucleotides match TRBD2. V shed 0 bases and J 6 bases; nucleotides not matched to a gene: 11. Germline V gives CDR1 SGDLS, CDR2 YYNGEE. There are 17 residues in the CDR3. The CDR3 protein is CASSVDESASGFNEQFF. Written as DNA, the CDR3 is TGTGCCAGCAGCGTAGACGAGTCGGCTAGCGGGTTCAATGAGCAGTTCTTC.

In this sample, this clonotype turned up a few times. This chain uses TRBV27 with TRBJ2-3; 13 bases map to TRBD2. Trimming removed 10 bases from V and 2 bases from J; junction bases left unmatched: 9. The length of the CDR3 is 16 residues. Per germline, CDR1 MNHEY and CDR2 SMNVEV (reference sequence). For the CDR3, the DNA is TGTGCCAACAGCCTGACTAGCGGGAGGTTCACAGATACGCAGTATTTT. Translated: CANSLTSGRFTDTQYF.

This clonotype has ten or more counts. The rearrangement uses TRBV10-3 and TRBJ2-7, with no clear D. Germline V CDR1 and CDR2: ENHRY, SYGVKD. The CDR3 totals 11 residues. Trimming shortened V by 6 bases and J by 1 base, and 4 bases separated the two germline ends. This CDR3 reads CAIRASYEQYF. CDR3 nucleotide sequence: TGTGCCATCAGGGCATCCTACGAGCAGTACTTC.

In its sample, this clonotype was seen a few times. The chain employs TRBV7-6 and TRBJ2-6, with 9 bases matching TRBD2. Germline CDR1 reads SGHVS; CDR2 reads FNYEAQ. This CDR3 region has 21 residues. J was trimmed by 2 bases and V by 2 bases; bases with no gene match: 16. The DNA of the CDR3 is TGTGCCAGCAGCTTAATCCTTCCGCGGGAGGGCCTTCGTGCTGGGGCCAACGTCCTGACTTTC. It yields the protein CASSLILPREGLRAGANVLTF.

This clonotype came up many times. The V and J genes are TRBV27 and TRBJ2-1; D is undetermined. The CDR3 totals 15 residues. Per the germline V gene, CDR1 is MNHEY and CDR2 is SMNVEV (reference sequence). V lost 2 bases, J lost 0 bases, and 8 bases lay in between. The CDR3 coding sequence is TGTGCCAGCAGTTTACCGAGAAGCTCCTACAATGAGCAGTTCTTC. Translation: CASSLPRSSYNEQFF.

The J gene is TRBJ2-7, the V gene TRBV10-3, with 9 bases aligning to TRBD1. Germline V gene lookup returns CDR1 ENHRY and CDR2 SYGVKD. This CDR3 spans 17 amino acids. Losses at the gene ends were 1 base for V and 1 base for J; bases not matched to a gene: 8. CDR3 coding DNA: TGTGCCATCAGTGAGTTTGGGGCGGACAGGGGTTCCTACGAGCAGTACTTC. This gives the protein CAISEFGADRGSYEQYF.

This rearrangement joins TRBV20-1 to TRBJ2-7; 13 bases agree with TRBD2. V lost 6 bases, J lost 5 bases, and 13 bases stayed unmatched. Germline V gene sequence: CDR1 DFQATT, CDR2 SNEGSKA (reference sequence). The CDR3 extends over 16 amino acids. The CDR3 coding sequence is TGCAGTGCGTTATTCACTAGCGGGAGGGCCTATAACGAGCAGTACTTC. Its protein is CSALFTSGRAYNEQYF.

This clonotype has at least ten counts. The CDR3 here is CAISDPSSLSGANVLTF. The CDR3 DNA sequence: TGTGCCATCAGTGACCCAAGTAGTCTCTCTGGGGCCAACGTCCTGACTTTC. This chain uses TRBV10-3 with TRBJ2-6; D remains unclear. The CDR3 totals 17 residues. CDR1 ENHRY and CDR2 SYGVKD come from the germline V gene. Trimming cost V 3 bases and J 0 bases, with 12 bases left between them.

This clonotype was seen many times. The gene calls are TRBV28 and TRBJ1-2; D is unclear. V lost 7 bases to trimming and J lost 4 bases, with 16 bases between them. Germline V lookup: CDR1 MDHEN, CDR2 SYDVKM. The CDR3 runs to 14 residues. The CDR3 DNA reads as TGTGCCAGCACACCGGGCCTTCCCGGCTATGGCTACACCTTC. As protein: CASTPGLPGYGYTF.

This clonotype has at least ten counts. The chain recombines TRBV24-1 with TRBJ1-1; the D gene is possibly TRBD1 (6 bases). The CDR3 totals 13 residues. Trimming stripped 7 bases from V and 0 bases from J, with 8 bases between. The V gene's germline CDR1 is KGHDR and CDR2 SFDVKD. CDR3 sequence (DNA): TGTGCCACCAGGGACAGCATGAACACTGAAGCTTTCTTT. Protein product: CATRDSMNTEAFF.

The chain links TRBV6-1 to TRBJ1-5, with D unclear. The germline V gene encodes CDR1 MNHNS and CDR2 SASEGT. The CDR3 has 15 residues. V lost 6 bases and J 0 bases, leaving 12 bases between the germline ends. The CDR3 sequence: CASRRDTNSNQPQHF. For the CDR3, the DNA is TGTGCCAGCAGGAGAGATACAAATAGCAATCAGCCCCAGCATTTT.

The chain recombines TRBV7-2 with TRBJ2-2, with 9 positions matching TRBD1. The V and J ends lost 5 bases and 5 bases, in that order; junction bases with no gene match: 6. Germline V gene data show CDR1 as SGHTA and CDR2 as FQGNSA. The CDR3 consists of 15 residues. DNA of the CDR3: TGTGCCAGCAGCATGGGACAGGGAGGTACCGGGGAGCTGTTTTTT. Its translation: CASSMGQGGTGELFF.

This clonotype was observed a handful of times. The rearrangement joins TRBV5-1 to TRBJ2-1, with D perhaps TRBD2 (6 bases). The germline CDR1 and CDR2 sequences are SGHRS and YFSETQ. CDR3 size: 16 residues. Trimming took 0 bases from V and 2 from J, leaving 12 bases between them. The CDR3 reads CASSLVGGVAYNEQFF. The CDR3 DNA follows: TGCGCCAGCAGCTTGGTGGGGGGAGTTGCCTACAATGAGCAGTTCTTC.

The rearrangement joins TRBV5-6 to TRBJ2-7; perhaps TRBD1 as D (6 bases). CDR1 is SGHDT and CDR2 is YYEEEE in the germline V gene. The CDR3 runs to 15 residues. V was trimmed by 3 bases and J by 0 bases, leaving 13 bases between them. Here the CDR3 reads CASSSQQGLSYEQYF. CDR3 nucleotides: TGTGCCAGCAGCTCCCAACAGGGCCTCTCCTACGAGCAGTACTTC.

In this sample, this clonotype turned up many times. CDR3: CASLWGHSGTSGRARTGELFF. Here the CDR3 DNA reads TGTGCCAGCTTATGGGGTCATTCCGGGACTAGCGGGAGGGCTCGCACCGGGGAGCTGTTTTTT. The rearrangement links TRBV2 to TRBJ2-2; 16 nucleotides line up with TRBD2. This CDR3 contains 21 residues. J gave up 4 bases and V 8 bases, and 19 bases lay outside the gene matches. Germline V gene lookup returns CDR1 SNHLY and CDR2 FYNNEI.

This clonotype came up a few times. The rearrangement links TRBV20-1 to TRBJ2-3; D is uncertain. Germline CDR1 DFQATT, CDR2 SNEGSKA (reference sequence). V was shortened by 0 bases and J by 2 bases, with 12 bases between the two germline ends. The CDR3 spans 15 residues. The CDR3 loop is CSARDWAVTTDTQYF. The CDR3 DNA sequence: TGCAGTGCTAGAGATTGGGCAGTCACCACAGATACGCAGTATTTT.

The chain links TRBV9 to TRBJ2-1, with 14 bases matching TRBD2. Germline CDR1 SGDLS, CDR2 YYNGEE. Unmatched junction bases numbered 10, after V lost 3 bases and J lost 8 bases. The CDR3 runs 17 residues. This CDR3 is CASSEGLAGALGHEQFF. The CDR3 nucleotides are TGTGCCAGCAGCGAGGGACTAGCGGGAGCCCTGGGGCATGAGCAGTTCTTC.

There are a few counts of this clonotype. The CDR3 sequence is CASSPRKVTSITDTQYF. In DNA form, the CDR3 reads TGTGCCAGCAGCCCGCGGAAAGTGACTAGCATTACAGATACGCAGTATTTT. V and J are TRBV7-8 and TRBJ2-3, with 7 bases identical to TRBD2. Trimming at V came to 5 bases and at J to 3 bases, leaving 14 bases not matched to a gene. The CDR3 length is 17 residues. The germline CDR1 and CDR2 sequences are SGHVS and FQNEAQ.

This clonotype was recorded many times. This chain links TRBV14 with TRBJ2-1; 9 bases match TRBD1. V was pared by 2 bases and J by 10 bases, with 12 bases of the junction left unmatched. CDR3 size: 16 residues. CDR1 SGHDN and CDR2 FVKESK come from the germline V gene. The CDR3 reads CASSQSRTGDLTEQFF. The CDR3 DNA is TGTGCCAGCAGCCAAAGTAGGACAGGGGATCTAACCGAGCAGTTCTTC. Full variable domain (missing parts from reference TRBV14 and TRBJ2-1): EAGVTQFPSHSVIEKGQTVTLRCDPISGHDNLYWYRRVMGKEIKFLLHFVKESKQDESGMPNNRFLAERTGGTYSTLKVQPAELEDSGVYFCASSQSRTGDLTEQFFGPGTRLTVL.